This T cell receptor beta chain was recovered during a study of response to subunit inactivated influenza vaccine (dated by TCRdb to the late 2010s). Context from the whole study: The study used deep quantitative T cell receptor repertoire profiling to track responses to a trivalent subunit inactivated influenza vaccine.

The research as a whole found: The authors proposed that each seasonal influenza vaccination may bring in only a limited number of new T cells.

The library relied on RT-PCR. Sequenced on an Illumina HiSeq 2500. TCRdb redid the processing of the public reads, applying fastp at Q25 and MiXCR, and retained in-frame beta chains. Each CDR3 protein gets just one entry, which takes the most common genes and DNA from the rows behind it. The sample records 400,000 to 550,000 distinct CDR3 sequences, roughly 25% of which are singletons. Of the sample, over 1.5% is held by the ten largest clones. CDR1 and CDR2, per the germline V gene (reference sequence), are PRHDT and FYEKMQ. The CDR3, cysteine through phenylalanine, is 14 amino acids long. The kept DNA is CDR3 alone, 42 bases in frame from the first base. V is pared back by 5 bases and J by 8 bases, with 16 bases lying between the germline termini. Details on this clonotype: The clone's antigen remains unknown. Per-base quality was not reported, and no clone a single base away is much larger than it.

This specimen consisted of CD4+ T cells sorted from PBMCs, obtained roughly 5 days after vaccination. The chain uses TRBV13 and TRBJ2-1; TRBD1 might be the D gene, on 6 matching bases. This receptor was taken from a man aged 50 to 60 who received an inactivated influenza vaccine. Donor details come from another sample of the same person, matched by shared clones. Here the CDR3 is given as CASSTWAGADEQFF. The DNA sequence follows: TGTGCCAGCAGCACGTGGGCAGGGGCCGATGAGCAGTTCTTC.